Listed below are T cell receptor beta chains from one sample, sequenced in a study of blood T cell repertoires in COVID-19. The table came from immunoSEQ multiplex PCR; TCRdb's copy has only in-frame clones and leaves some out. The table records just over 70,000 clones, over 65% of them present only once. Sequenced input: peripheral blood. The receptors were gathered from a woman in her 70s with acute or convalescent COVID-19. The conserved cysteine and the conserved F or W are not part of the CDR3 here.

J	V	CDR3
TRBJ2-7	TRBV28	ASRSPGSSPYEQY
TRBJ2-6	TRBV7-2	ASLLSITVSGANVLT
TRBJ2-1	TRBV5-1	ASSRGLAGANEQF
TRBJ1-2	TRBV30	AWGSGPHT
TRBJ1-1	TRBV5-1	ASSSGTANTEAF
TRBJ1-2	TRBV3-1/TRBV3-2	ASYWGNYGYT
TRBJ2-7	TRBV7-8	ASSSDRRYEQY
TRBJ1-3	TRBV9	ASSAHTGVGSGNTIY
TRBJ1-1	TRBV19	ASRGTGVNTEAF
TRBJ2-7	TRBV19	ASSMTVVSSYEQY
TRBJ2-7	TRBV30	AWSRGGQGAYEQY
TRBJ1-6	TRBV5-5	ASSLEAGVSPLH
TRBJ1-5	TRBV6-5	ASRRTGDQPQH
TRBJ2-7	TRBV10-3	AIKRGGQSSYEQY
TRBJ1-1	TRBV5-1	ASSFSRSTEAF
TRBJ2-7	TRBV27	ASSTLGPYEQY
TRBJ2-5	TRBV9	ASSVDQGAKETQY
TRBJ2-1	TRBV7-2	ASSLQLYNEQF
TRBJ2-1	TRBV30	AWSVKAPTYNEQF
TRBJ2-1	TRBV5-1	ASSLSAGYNEQF
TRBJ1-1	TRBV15	ATSRTAGMNTEAF
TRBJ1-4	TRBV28	ASSHGDSNEKLF
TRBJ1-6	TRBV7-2	ASSTRTGGSSPLH
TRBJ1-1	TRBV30	AWSGRTNTEAF
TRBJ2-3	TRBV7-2	ASSLGLAGMGTQY
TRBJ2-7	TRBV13	ASSSPRQGAAYEQY
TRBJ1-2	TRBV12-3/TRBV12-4	ASSFGYGEGYT
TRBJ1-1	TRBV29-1	SGRPGQGNTEAF
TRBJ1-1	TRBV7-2	ASRMTGGYTEAF
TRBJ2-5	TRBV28	ASSRWDRSKETQY
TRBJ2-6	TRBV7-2	ASSSYSGANVLT
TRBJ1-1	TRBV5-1	ASSVTGTLEAF
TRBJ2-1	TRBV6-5	ASSSRDSVGNEQF
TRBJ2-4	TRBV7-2	ASSLTTKSKNIQY
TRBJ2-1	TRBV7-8	ASSPFSHEQF
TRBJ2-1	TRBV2	ATEGTSGRARSYNEQF
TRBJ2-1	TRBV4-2	ASSQVGLAGDNEQF
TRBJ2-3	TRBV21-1	ASRENRAPTDTQY
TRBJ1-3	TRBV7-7	ASSEGTGIHSGNTIY
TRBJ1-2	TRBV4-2	ASSQDRGEEGYT
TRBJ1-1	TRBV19	ASRLPPDRGRRTEAF
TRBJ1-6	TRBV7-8	ASSSQGTLSPLH
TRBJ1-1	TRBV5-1	ASSSSRDRGNNLNTEAF
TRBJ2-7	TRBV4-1	ASSQDGREGRSSYEQY
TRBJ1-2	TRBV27	ASRVTGGNYGYT
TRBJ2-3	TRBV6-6	ASSYRGPDTQY
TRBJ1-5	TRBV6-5	ASSQNRGQPQH
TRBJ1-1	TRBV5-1	ASSLAAGGKYTEAF
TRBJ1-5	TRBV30	AWRRGNQPQH
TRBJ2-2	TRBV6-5	ASSFGARTGELF
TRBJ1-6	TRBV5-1	ASSLTGSSYNSPLH
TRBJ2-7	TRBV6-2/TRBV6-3	ASSYVAASSYEQY
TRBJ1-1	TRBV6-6	ASSYQYTEAF
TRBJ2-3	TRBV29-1	SVPTGNTQY
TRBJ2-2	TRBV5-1	ASRGQMNTGELF